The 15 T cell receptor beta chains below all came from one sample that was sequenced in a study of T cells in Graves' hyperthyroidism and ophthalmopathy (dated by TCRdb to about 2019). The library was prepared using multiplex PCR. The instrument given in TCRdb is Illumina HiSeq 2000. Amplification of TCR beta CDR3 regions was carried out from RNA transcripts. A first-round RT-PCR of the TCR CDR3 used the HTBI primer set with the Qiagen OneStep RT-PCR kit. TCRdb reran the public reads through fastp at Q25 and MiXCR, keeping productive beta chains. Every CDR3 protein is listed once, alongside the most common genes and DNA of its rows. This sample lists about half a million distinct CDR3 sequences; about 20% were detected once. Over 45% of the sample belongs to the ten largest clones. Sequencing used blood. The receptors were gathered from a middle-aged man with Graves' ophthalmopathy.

CDR3 in amino acids: CASYRGGGANYGYTF. CDR3 DNA sequence: TGTGCCAGTTACAGGGGAGGGGGTGCTAACTATGGCTACACCTTC. The chain combines TRBV6-1 with TRBJ1-2; 7 nucleotides match TRBD1. CDR1 and CDR2 from the germline V gene are MNHNS and SASEGT. There are 15 residues in the CDR3. The V gene end was trimmed by 9 bases and the J gene end by 0 bases; junction bases not matched to a gene: 10.

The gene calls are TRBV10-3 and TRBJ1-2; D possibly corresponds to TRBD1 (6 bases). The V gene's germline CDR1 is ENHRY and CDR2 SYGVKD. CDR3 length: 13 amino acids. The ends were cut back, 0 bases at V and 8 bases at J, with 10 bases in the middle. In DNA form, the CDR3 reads TGTGCCATCAGTGAGTCACGGGGGCCAGGCTACACCTTC. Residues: CAISESRGPGYTF.

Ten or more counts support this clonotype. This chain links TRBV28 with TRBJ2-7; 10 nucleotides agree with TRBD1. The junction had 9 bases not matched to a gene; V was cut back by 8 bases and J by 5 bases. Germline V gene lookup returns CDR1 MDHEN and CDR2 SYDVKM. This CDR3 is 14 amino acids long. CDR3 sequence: CASSRDRGYDEQYF. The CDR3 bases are TGTGCCAGCTCTCGGGACAGGGGTTATGACGAGCAGTACTTC.

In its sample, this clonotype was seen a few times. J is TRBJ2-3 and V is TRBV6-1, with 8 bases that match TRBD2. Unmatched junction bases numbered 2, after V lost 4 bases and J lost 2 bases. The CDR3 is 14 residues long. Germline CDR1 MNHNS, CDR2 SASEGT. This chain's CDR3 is CASSGSGDTDTQYF. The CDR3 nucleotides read TGTGCCAGCAGTGGTAGCGGGGACACAGATACGCAGTATTTT.

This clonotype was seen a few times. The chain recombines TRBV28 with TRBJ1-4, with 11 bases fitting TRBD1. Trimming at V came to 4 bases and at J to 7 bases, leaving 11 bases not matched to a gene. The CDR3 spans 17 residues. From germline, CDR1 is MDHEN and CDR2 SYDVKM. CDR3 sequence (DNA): TGTGCCAGCAGTTACCCGGGACAGGGGGTCCCGAGTGAAAAACTGTTTTTT. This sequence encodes CASSYPGQGVPSEKLFF. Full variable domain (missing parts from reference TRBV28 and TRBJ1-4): DVKVTQSSRYLVKRTGEKVFLECVQDMDHENMFWYRQDPGLGLRLIYFSYDVKMKEKGDIPEGYSVSREKKERFSLILESASTNQTSMYLCASSYPGQGVPSEKLFFGSGTQLSVL.

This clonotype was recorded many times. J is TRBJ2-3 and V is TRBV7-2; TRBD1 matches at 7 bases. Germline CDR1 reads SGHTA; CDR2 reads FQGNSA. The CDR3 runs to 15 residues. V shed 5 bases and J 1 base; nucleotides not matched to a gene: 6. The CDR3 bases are TGTGCCAGCAGCGTAGGGGGCCTACGCACAGATACGCAGTATTTT. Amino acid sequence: CASSVGGLRTDTQYF.

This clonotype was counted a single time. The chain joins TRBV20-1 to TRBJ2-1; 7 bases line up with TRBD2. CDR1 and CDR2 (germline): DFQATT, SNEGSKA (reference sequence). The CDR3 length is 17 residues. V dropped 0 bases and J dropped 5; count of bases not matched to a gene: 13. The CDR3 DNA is TGCAGTGCTAGAGATACCCGGGTTAGCGGGCCCCACAATGAGCAGTTCTTC. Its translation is CSARDTRVSGPHNEQFF.

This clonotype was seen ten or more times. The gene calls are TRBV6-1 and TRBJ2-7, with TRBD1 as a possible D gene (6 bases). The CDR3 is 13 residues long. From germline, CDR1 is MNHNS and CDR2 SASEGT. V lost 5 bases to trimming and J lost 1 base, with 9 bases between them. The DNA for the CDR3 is TGTGCCAGCAGTTGGGACAAGTCCTACGAGCAGTACTTC. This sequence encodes CASSWDKSYEQYF.

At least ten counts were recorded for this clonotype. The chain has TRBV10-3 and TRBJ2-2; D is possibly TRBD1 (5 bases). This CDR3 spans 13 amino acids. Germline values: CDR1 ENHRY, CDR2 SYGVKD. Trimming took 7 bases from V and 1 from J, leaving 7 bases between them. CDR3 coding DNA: TGTGCCATCAAGACAGAGAACACCGGGGAGCTGTTTTTT. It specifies CAIKTENTGELFF.

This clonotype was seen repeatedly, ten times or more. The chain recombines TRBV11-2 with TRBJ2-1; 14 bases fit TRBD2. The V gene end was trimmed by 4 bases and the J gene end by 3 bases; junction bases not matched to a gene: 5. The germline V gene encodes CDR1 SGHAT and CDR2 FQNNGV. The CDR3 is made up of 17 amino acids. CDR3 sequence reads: CASSSLGLAGDYNEQFF. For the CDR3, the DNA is TGTGCCAGCAGCTCCCTGGGACTAGCGGGGGACTACAATGAGCAGTTCTTC.

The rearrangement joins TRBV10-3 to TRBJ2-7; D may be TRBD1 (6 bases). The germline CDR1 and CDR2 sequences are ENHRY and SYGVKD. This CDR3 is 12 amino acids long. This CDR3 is CTTVGQTYEQYF. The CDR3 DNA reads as TGTACCACCGTGGGACAAACCTACGAGCAGTACTTC.

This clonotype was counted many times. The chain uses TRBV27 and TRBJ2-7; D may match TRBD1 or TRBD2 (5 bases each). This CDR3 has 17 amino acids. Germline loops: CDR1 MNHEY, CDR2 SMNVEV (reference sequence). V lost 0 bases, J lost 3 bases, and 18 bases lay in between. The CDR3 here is CASSLSGGRTLIYEQYF. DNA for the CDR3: TGTGCCAGCAGTTTATCTGGAGGTCGGACACTCATCTACGAGCAGTACTTC.

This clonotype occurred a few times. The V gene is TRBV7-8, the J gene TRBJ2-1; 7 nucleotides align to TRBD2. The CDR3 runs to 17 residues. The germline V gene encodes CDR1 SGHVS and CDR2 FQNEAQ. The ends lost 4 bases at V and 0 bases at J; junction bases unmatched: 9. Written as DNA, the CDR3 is TGTGCCAGCAGCTCCACTCTGGGGGGGGACTCCTACAATGAGCAGTTCTTC. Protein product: CASSSTLGGDSYNEQFF.

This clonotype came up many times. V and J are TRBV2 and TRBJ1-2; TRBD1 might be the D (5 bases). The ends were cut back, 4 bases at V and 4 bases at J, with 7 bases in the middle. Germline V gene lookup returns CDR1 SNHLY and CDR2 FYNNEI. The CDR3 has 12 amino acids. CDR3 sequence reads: CASSGDVYGYTF. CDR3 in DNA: TGTGCCAGCAGTGGGGACGTCTATGGCTACACCTTC.

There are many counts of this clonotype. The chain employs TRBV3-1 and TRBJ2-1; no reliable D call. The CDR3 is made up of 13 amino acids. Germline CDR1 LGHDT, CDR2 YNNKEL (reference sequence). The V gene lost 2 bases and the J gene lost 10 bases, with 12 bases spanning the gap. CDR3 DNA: TGTGCCAGCAGCCAAAATTTAGGCAACGAGCAGTTCTTC. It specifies CASSQNLGNEQFF.